This T cell receptor (beta chain) was recovered during a study of sequential checkpoint blockade in melanoma. Study details: About two dozen patients had matched tumor biopsies before treatment and at week 13 after nivolumab or ipilimumab alone.

Specified treatment: randomized to nivolumab then ipilimumab (arm A) or the reverse (arm B). In germline, CDR1 is MNHGY, CDR2 SAAAGT. There are 17 residues in the CDR3. V gave up 5 bases and J gave up 5 bases, with 21 bases separating them. The repertoire was sequenced with immunoSEQ multiplex PCR; TCRdb's copy has only in-frame clones and lacks some. The sample has around 6,000 clones; 21% are singletons. This clone has only a few counts. As yet, its antigen is unknown. Findings and caveats of the study: For nivolumab-first patients, baseline tumor clonality was associated with response.

This specimen consisted of tumor tissue (inferred from file names), obtained from a patient given nivolumab and ipilimumab in sequence. The TCR was taken from a human donor with melanoma. The V gene is TRBV6-8, the J gene TRBJ1-4; tentative D call: TRBD1 (5 bases). CDR3 in DNA: TGTGCCAGCAGTCCCCGGGACCGCGAGTCCCGAAATGAAAAACTGTTTTTT. Its translation: CASSPRDRESRNEKLFF.